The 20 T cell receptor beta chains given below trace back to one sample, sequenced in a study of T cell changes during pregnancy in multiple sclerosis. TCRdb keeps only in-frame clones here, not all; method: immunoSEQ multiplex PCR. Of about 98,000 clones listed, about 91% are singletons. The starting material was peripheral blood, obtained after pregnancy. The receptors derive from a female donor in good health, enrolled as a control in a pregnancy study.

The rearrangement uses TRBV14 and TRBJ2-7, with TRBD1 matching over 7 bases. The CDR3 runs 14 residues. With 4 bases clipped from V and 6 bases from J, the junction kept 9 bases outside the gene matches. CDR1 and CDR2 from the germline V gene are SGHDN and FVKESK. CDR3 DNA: TGTGCCAGCAGCCTTTACAGGGGATCGACCGAGCAGTACTTC. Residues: CASSLYRGSTEQYF.

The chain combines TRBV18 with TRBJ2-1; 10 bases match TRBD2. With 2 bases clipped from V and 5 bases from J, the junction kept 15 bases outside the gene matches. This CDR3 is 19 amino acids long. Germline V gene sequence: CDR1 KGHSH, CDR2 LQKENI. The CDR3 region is CASSPMGLALVFKDNEQFF. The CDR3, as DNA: TGTGCCAGCTCACCAATGGGACTAGCGTTAGTTTTTAAGGACAATGAGCAGTTCTTC.

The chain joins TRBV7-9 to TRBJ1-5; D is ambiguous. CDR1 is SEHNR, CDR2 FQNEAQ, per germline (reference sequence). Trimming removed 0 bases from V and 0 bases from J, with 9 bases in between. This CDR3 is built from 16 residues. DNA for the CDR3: TGTGCCAGCAGCTTAGCTGGAGGGAATAGCAATCAGCCCCAGCATTTT. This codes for CASSLAGGNSNQPQHF.

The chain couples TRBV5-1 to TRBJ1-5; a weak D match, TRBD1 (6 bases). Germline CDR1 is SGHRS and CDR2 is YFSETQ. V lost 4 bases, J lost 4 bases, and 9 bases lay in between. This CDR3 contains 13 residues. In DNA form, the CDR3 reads TGCGCCAGCAGCCCCGGACAGAATCAGCCCCAGCATTTT. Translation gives CASSPGQNQPQHF. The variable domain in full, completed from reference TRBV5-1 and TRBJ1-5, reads KAGVTQTPRYLIKTRGQQVTLSCSPISGHRSVSWYQQTPGQGLQFLFEYFSETQRNKGNFPGRFSGRQFSNSRSEMNVSTLELGDSALYLCASSPGQNQPQHFGDGTRLSIL.

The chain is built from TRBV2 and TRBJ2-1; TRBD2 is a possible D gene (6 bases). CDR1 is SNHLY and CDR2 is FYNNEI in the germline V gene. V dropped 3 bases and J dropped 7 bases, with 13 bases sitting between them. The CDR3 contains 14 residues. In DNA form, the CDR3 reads TGTGCCAGCAGTGACCAGCTAGCGCGAAATGAGCAGTTCTTC. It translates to CASSDQLARNEQFF. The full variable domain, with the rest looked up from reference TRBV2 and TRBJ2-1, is EPEVTQTPSHQVTQMGQEVILRCVPISNHLYFYWYRQILGQKVEFLVSFYNNEISEKSEIFDDQFSVERPDGSNFTLKIRSTKLEDSAMYFCASSDQLARNEQFFGPGTRLTVL.

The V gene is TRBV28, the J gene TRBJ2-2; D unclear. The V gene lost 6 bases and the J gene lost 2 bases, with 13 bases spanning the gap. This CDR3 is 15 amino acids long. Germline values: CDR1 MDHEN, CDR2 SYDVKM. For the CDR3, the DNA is TGTGCCAGCAGCCAGATAAGTCATAACACCGGGGAGCTGTTTTTT. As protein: CASSQISHNTGELFF.

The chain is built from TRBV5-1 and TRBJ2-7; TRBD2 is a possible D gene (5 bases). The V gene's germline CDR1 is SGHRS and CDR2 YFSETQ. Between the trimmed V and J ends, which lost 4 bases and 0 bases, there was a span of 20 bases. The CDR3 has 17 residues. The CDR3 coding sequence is TGCGCCAGCAGCCCATTGAACAGCGGTTTGGGCTCCTACGAGCAGTACTTC. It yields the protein CASSPLNSGLGSYEQYF.

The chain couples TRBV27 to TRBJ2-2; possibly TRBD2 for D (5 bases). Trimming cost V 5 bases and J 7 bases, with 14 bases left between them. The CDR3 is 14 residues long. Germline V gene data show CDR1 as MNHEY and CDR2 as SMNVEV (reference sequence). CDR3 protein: CASSPLAGGGELFF. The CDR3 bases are TGTGCCAGCAGTCCGCTCGCGGGCGGCGGGGAGCTGTTTTTT.

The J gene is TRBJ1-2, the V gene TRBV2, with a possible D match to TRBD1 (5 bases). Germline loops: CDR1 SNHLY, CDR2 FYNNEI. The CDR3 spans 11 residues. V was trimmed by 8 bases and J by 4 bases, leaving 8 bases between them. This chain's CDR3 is CASQGGYGYTF. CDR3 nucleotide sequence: TGTGCCAGCCAGGGCGGCTATGGCTACACCTTC. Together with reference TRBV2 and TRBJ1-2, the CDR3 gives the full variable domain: EPEVTQTPSHQVTQMGQEVILRCVPISNHLYFYWYRQILGQKVEFLVSFYNNEISEKSEIFDDQFSVERPDGSNFTLKIRSTKLEDSAMYFCASQGGYGYTFGSGTRLTVV.

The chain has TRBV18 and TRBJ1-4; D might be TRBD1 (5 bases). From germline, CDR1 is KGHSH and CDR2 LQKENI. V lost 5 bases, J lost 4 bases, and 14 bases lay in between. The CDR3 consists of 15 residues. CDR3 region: CASSRATANNEKLFF. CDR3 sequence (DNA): TGTGCCAGCTCAAGGGCGACAGCTAATAATGAAAAACTGTTTTTT.

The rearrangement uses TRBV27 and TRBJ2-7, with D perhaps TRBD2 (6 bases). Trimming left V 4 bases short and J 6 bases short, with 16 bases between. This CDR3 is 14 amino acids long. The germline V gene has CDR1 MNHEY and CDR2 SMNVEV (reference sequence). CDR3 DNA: TGTGCCAGCAGTTATGCCGGGAGCGGAGGCGAGCAGTACTTC. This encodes CASSYAGSGGEQYF.

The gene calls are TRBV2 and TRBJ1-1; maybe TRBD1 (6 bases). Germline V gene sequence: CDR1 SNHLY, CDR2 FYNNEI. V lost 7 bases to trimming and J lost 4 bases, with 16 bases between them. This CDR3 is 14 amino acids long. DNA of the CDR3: TGTGCCAGCACTGGAGGGGGGGCGGGCACTGAAGCTTTCTTT. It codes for CASTGGGAGTEAFF.

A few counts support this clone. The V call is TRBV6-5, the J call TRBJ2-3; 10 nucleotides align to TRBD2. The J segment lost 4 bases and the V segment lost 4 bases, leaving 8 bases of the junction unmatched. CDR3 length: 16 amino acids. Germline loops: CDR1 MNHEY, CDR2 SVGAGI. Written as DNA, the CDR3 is TGTGCCAGCAGTTCCTTGGGACTAGCGAGGGCAGATACGCAGTATTTT. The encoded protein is CASSSLGLARADTQYF.

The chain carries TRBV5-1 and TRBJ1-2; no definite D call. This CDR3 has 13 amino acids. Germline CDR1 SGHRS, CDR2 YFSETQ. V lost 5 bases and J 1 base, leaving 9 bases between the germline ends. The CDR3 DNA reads TGCGCCAGCAGAGTAAACAGTAACTATGGCTACACCTTC. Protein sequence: CASRVNSNYGYTF.

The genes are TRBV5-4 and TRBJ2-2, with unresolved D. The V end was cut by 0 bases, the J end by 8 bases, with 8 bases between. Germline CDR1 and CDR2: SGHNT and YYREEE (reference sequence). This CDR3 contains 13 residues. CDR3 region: CASSLAPLGELFF. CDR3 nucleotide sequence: TGTGCCAGCAGCTTGGCCCCTTTAGGGGAGCTGTTTTTT.

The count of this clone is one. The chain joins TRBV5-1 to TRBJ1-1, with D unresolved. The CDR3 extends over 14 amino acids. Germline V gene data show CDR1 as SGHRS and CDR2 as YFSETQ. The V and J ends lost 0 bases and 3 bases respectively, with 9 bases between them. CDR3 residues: CASSLVPGDTEAFF. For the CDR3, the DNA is TGCGCCAGCAGCTTGGTGCCCGGGGACACTGAAGCTTTCTTT.

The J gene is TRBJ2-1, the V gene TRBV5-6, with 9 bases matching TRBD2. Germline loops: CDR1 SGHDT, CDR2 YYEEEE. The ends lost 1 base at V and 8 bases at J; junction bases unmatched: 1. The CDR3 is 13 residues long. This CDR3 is CASSLLAGYEQFF. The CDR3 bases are TGTGCCAGCAGCTTGCTAGCGGGATATGAGCAGTTCTTC.

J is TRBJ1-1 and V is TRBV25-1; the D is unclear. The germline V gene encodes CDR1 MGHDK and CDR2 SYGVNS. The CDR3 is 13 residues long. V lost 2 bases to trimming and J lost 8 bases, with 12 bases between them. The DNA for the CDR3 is TGTGCCAGCAGTGAAACTGGCCAGGCAGAAGCTTTCTTT. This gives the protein CASSETGQAEAFF.

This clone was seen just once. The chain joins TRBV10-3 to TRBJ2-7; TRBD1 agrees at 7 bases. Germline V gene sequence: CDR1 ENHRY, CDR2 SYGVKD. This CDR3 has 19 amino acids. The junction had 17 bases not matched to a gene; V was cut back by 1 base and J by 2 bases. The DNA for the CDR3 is TGTGCCATCAGTGAGTTAGGGGGCGAGTCGACTTGGGGTCCCTACGAGCAGTACTTC. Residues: CAISELGGESTWGPYEQYF.

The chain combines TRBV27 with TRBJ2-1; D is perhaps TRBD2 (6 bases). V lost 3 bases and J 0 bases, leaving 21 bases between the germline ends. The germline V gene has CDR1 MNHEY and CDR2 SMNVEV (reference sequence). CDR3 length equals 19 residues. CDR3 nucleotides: TGTGCCAGCAGTTTTCTTCCTCCGCGGGGAGCGGGCTCCTACAATGAGCAGTTCTTC. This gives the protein CASSFLPPRGAGSYNEQFF.